The 27 T cell receptor beta chains reported below all come from one sample, sequenced in a study of CD8 T cells in Susac syndrome. cDNA came from around 0.54 to 1 ug RNA primed by random hexamers. TCRdb used MiXCR to reprocess the immunoSEQ multiplex PCR reads, holding one entry per CDR3 protein. The sample includes 20,000 to 25,000 distinct CDR3 sequences, 85% to 95% seen only once; the top ten take 0.25% to 0.3%. Material: CD8+ T cells from PBMCs. Receptors were obtained from a human donor in good health.

V usage is TRBV7-9 and J usage is TRBJ2-5; D is unresolved. CDR1 is SEHNR and CDR2 is FQNEAQ in the germline V gene (reference sequence). The CDR3 extends over 12 amino acids. The germline V and J ends were trimmed by 8 bases and 2 bases, with 9 bases remaining between them. The CDR3 loop is CASWDLQETQYF. CDR3 coding DNA: TGTGCCAGCTGGGATCTACAAGAGACCCAGTACTTC.

This clonotype was detected only once. The rearrangement uses TRBV2 and TRBJ1-5; weak D call: TRBD1 (6 bases). Germline V lookup: CDR1 SNHLY, CDR2 FYNNEI. Between the trimmed V and J ends, which lost 7 bases and 7 bases, there was a span of 14 bases. The CDR3 has 13 amino acids. In DNA, the CDR3 is TGTGCCAGCACTCCGGGGGGCCCACAGCCCCAGCATTTT. It codes for CASTPGGPQPQHF.

The genes are TRBV9 and TRBJ1-1; no definite D call. CDR3 length: 14 amino acids. V lost 3 bases, J lost 1 base, and 10 bases lay in between. Germline V gene data show CDR1 as SGDLS and CDR2 as YYNGEE. For the CDR3, the DNA is TGTGCCAGCAGCGAAGGGTCGGGGAACACTGAAGCTTTCTTT. Translation: CASSEGSGNTEAFF.

With respect to this clonotype: The conserved final phenylalanine or tryptophan is absent from the CDR3, which likely points to a read error. The DNA is left out, because the CDR3 cannot be placed on it with certainty; the CDR3 is given as TCRdb lists it. The J gene is TRBJ1-3, the V gene TRBV5-1. The CDR3 is 11 residues long, counting both termini. Germline loops: CDR1 SGHRS, CDR2 YFSETQ. This chain's CDR3 is CASSDGLLLEL.

The chain employs TRBV20-1 and TRBJ1-2, with 7 nucleotides matching TRBD1. V lost 6 bases, J lost 7 bases, and 8 bases stayed unmatched. The CDR3 loop spans 12 amino acids. CDR1 and CDR2 (germline): DFQATT, SNEGSKA (reference sequence). CDR3 nucleotides: TGCAGTGCCAATGACAGGGTGGGTGGCTACACCTTC. Its translation is CSANDRVGGYTF.

V usage is TRBV27 and J usage is TRBJ1-1; TRBD1 matches 7 bases. V trimming: 6 bases; J trimming: 5 bases; junction bases outside the gene matches: 3. The CDR3 contains 12 residues. Per the germline V gene, CDR1 is MNHEY and CDR2 is SMNVEV (reference sequence). The CDR3 nucleotides read TGTGCCAGCAGGAGGGGGCCAACTGAAGCTTTCTTT. This codes for CASRRGPTEAFF.

The rearrangement links TRBV27 to TRBJ1-2; D gene uncertain. The CDR3 loop spans 11 amino acids. The V end was cut by 9 bases, the J end by 3 bases, with 8 bases between. Germline V gene lookup returns CDR1 MNHEY and CDR2 SMNVEV (reference sequence). In DNA, the CDR3 is TGTGCCAGTTTAGGCGACTATGGCTACACCTTC. Encoded protein: CASLGDYGYTF.

The V call is TRBV6-2 or TRBV6-3, the J call TRBJ1-1; 10 bases map to TRBD1. Germline V gives CDR1 MNHEY, CDR2 SVGEGT. V gave up 4 bases and J gave up 7 bases; unmatched junction bases: 6. This CDR3 has 14 amino acids. This CDR3 reads CASSFLRTGGEAFF. DNA for the CDR3: TGTGCCAGCAGTTTTCTTCGGACAGGGGGTGAAGCTTTCTTT.

V usage is TRBV7-2 and J usage is TRBJ2-5; D ambiguous. This CDR3 spans 15 amino acids. Germline V gene lookup returns CDR1 SGHTA and CDR2 FQGNSA. V was trimmed by 4 bases and J by 5 bases, leaving 17 bases between them. The CDR3 nucleotides read TGTGCCAGCAGCTCCTGGCTTCTTCCGGCGGAGACCCAGTACTTC. Translation: CASSSWLLPAETQYF.

The gene calls are TRBV24-1 and TRBJ1-5, with D possibly TRBD1 on 6 matching bases. Germline CDR1 and CDR2: KGHDR and SFDVKD. CDR3 length: 13 residues. V shed 5 bases and J shed 7 bases, with 11 bases lying between them. As DNA, the CDR3 is TGTGCCACCAGTGGGGGGCCGAGACAGCCCCAGCATTTT. It yields the protein CATSGGPRQPQHF.

Comments on this clonotype: A junction end diverges from the germline sequence, so it may reflect a read error. This chain joins TRBV6-2 or TRBV6-3 and TRBJ1-1; D is uncertain. There are 15 residues in the CDR3. Germline values: CDR1 MNHEY, CDR2 SVGEGT. Written as DNA, the CDR3 is TGTGCCAGCAGTTACGGATCAGTAGAGTATCCTGAAGCTCTCTTT. Translation gives CASSYGSVEYPEALF.

This chain uses TRBV6-2 or TRBV6-3 with TRBJ1-1; no firm D call. Between the trimmed V and J ends, which lost 2 bases and 0 bases, there was a span of 13 bases. Germline V gives CDR1 MNHEY, CDR2 SVGEGT. This CDR3 comprises 16 residues. This chain's CDR3 is CASSYADSVMNTEAFF. The CDR3 DNA reads as TGTGCCAGCAGTTACGCGGATTCTGTCATGAACACTGAAGCTTTCTTT.

This chain uses TRBV15 with TRBJ2-7; D is unclear. Per the germline V gene, CDR1 is LNHNV and CDR2 is YYDKDF (reference sequence). The CDR3 sequence is 14 residues long. Trimming took 1 base from V and 4 from J, leaving 11 bases between them. This chain's CDR3 is CATSRVPAQYEQYF. The CDR3 nucleotides read TGTGCCACCAGCAGAGTTCCCGCCCAATACGAGCAGTACTTC.

This clonotype was detected only once. In nucleotides, the CDR3 is TGTGCCAGCAGCTTGGAGGGACAGGGCTTGGACTATGGCTACACCTTC. This gives the protein CASSLEGQGLDYGYTF. This sequence joins TRBV5-4 and TRBJ1-2; 9 bases match TRBD1. Looked up from germline, CDR1 is SGHNT and CDR2 is YYREEE (reference sequence). J lost 3 bases, V lost 0 bases, and 6 bases had no gene match. This CDR3 spans 16 amino acids.

This chain links TRBV7-9 with TRBJ1-3; unclear D gene. There are 14 residues in the CDR3. Germline values: CDR1 SEHNR, CDR2 FQNEAQ (reference sequence). Between the trimmed V and J ends, which lost 3 bases and 0 bases, there was a span of 6 bases. Written as DNA, the CDR3 is TGTGCCAGCAGCTTTTTAGACTCTGGAAACACCATATATTTT. This gives the protein CASSFLDSGNTIYF.

This clonotype was seen only a few times. V gene TRBV6-2 or TRBV6-3 combines with J gene TRBJ2-1; TRBD2 matches at 8 bases. The CDR3 contains 19 residues. Trimming took 0 bases from V and 0 from J; bases not matched to a gene: 10. Germline V CDR1 and CDR2: MNHEY, SVGEGT. CDR3 coding DNA: TGTGCCAGCAGTTACTCGGAGGCGGGGGGCCCCAGCTCCTACAATGAGCAGTTCTTC. As protein: CASSYSEAGGPSSYNEQFF.

This chain joins TRBV3-1 and TRBJ2-4; D might be TRBD1 (6 bases). The germline V gene encodes CDR1 LGHDT and CDR2 YNNKEL (reference sequence). Trimming pared 1 base from V and 5 bases from J, leaving 15 bases between. There are 16 residues in the CDR3. The CDR3 sequence: CASSQGQGKVENIQYF. The CDR3 DNA reads as TGTGCCAGCAGCCAAGGGCAGGGGAAAGTGGAAAACATTCAGTACTTC.

The chain combines TRBV15 with TRBJ1-1, with 10 bases aligning to TRBD1. Losses at the gene ends were 0 bases for V and 12 bases for J; bases not matched to a gene: 7. Looked up from germline, CDR1 is LNHNV and CDR2 is YYDKDF (reference sequence). The CDR3 runs to 14 residues. The CDR3 DNA reads as TGTGCCACCAGCAGAGATGGGACAGGGGTACTATCTTTCTTT. The encoded protein is CATSRDGTGVLSFF.

V gene TRBV12-3 or TRBV12-4 combines with J gene TRBJ2-2; D gene ambiguous. The CDR3 contains 15 residues. The V gene lost 3 bases and the J gene lost 4 bases, with 12 bases spanning the gap. DNA for the CDR3: TGTGCCAGCAGTTTTGTGGGCCCAAGCACCGGGGAGCTGTTTTTT. Translated: CASSFVGPSTGELFF.

This chain joins TRBV19 and TRBJ1-5; D uncertain. The CDR3 has 17 amino acids. The V gene lost 2 bases and the J gene lost 5 bases, with 19 bases spanning the gap. Germline CDR1 reads LNHDA; CDR2 reads SQIVND (reference sequence). CDR3 sequence (DNA): TGTGCCAGTAGTATAAATCCCGGACTTTTCTTTTATCAGCCCCAGCATTTT. It is translated as CASSINPGLFFYQPQHF.

CDR3 residues: CASRLGLADTGELFF. The DNA for the CDR3 is TGTGCCAGCAGGTTGGGACTAGCGGACACCGGGGAGCTGTTTTTT. The chain links TRBV11-2 to TRBJ2-2, with 11 positions matching TRBD2. The CDR3 sequence is 15 residues long. Germline lookup yields CDR1 SGHAT and CDR2 FQNNGV. With 6 bases clipped from V and 3 bases from J, the junction kept 3 bases outside the gene matches.

This rearrangement joins TRBV7-9 to TRBJ2-7, with D tentatively TRBD2 (6 bases). This CDR3 spans 13 amino acids. Trimming took 1 base from V and 3 from J, leaving 7 bases between them. Per the germline V gene, CDR1 is SEHNR and CDR2 is FQNEAQ (reference sequence). The CDR3 protein is CASSLEGLYEQYF. The DNA of the CDR3 is TGTGCCAGCAGCTTAGAGGGACTCTACGAGCAGTACTTC. The full variable domain, completed using reference TRBV7-9 and TRBJ2-7, is DTGVSQNPRHKITKRGQNVTFRCDPISEHNRLYWYRQTLGQGPEFLTYFQNEAQLEKSRLLSDRFSAERPKGSFSTLEIQRTEQGDSAMYLCASSLEGLYEQYFGPGTRLTVT.

The V gene is TRBV5-1, the J gene TRBJ1-2, with D unresolved. The CDR3 extends over 15 amino acids. V was cut by 2 bases and J by 2 bases, with 13 bases left in between. Germline V gene lookup returns CDR1 SGHRS and CDR2 YFSETQ. The CDR3 DNA reads as TGCGCCAGCAGCTTCGACTGGACTCCAAACTATGGCTACACCTTC. Protein: CASSFDWTPNYGYTF.

The J gene is TRBJ1-2, the V gene TRBV6-2 or TRBV6-3, with 7 bases aligning to TRBD1. Germline V gives CDR1 MNHEY, CDR2 SVGEGT. The CDR3 runs 16 residues. V lost 7 bases, J lost 1 base, and 12 bases stayed unmatched. The CDR3 loop reads CASTRGPDRSNYGYTF. CDR3 nucleotides: TGTGCCAGCACCCGGGGGCCGGACAGGAGTAACTATGGCTACACCTTC.

The chain employs TRBV19 and TRBJ2-7; a possible D gene is TRBD2 (6 bases). The CDR3 runs to 14 residues. Deletions cut 5 bases from V and 0 bases from J, with 11 bases between. Germline V lookup: CDR1 LNHDA, CDR2 SQIVND (reference sequence). The CDR3 region is CASSSRTNSYEQYF. CDR3 DNA sequence: TGTGCCAGTAGTTCCCGGACTAACTCCTACGAGCAGTACTTC. Drawing the rest from reference TRBV19 and TRBJ2-7, the complete variable domain is DGGITQSPKYLFRKEGQNVTLSCEQNLNHDAMYWYRQDPGQGLRLIYYSQIVNDFQKGDIAEGYSVSREKKESFPLTVTSAQKNPTAFYLCASSSRTNSYEQYFGPGTRLTVT.

The chain joins TRBV6-5 to TRBJ2-1; 11 bases fit TRBD2. CDR1 is MNHEY and CDR2 is SVGAGI in the germline V gene. CDR3 length: 15 residues. The trim removed 5 bases at V and 2 bases at J, leaving 2 bases unmatched. CDR3 in amino acids: CASSLSGGAYNEQFF. The CDR3 DNA is TGTGCCAGCAGTCTTAGCGGGGGGGCCTACAATGAGCAGTTCTTC.

This chain connects TRBV10-3 to TRBJ2-7; perhaps TRBD1 as D (6 bases). The CDR3 extends over 12 amino acids. Germline V gene sequence: CDR1 ENHRY, CDR2 SYGVKD. Trimming took off 4 bases at V and 5 bases at J, with 9 bases between the two ends. The DNA for the CDR3 is TGTGCCATCAGTGCCAGGGGCCACGAGCAGTACTTC. This gives the protein CAISARGHEQYF.